The rows below give T cell receptor beta chains drawn from one sample of a study of blood T cell repertoires in COVID-19. Assay: immunoSEQ multiplex PCR; the TCRdb copy retains only in-frame clones and omits some. This table holds around 99,000 clones, about 78% found once. Sequences were obtained from peripheral blood. Receptors were obtained from a human donor in a cohort sampled during active or convalescent COVID-19. The CDR3 runs from the conserved cysteine through the conserved F or W. D genes are given only for firm matches. Clone size is stated in some rows and not others, as once, few, many or a class when expanded.

d_call	v_call	clone_size	j_call	cdr3_aa	cdr3_nt
TRBD1	TRBV7-9	once	TRBJ2-7	CASSPLRTGETYEQYF	TGTGCCAGCAGCCCACTCCGGACAGGTGAAACCTACGAGCAGTACTTC
-	TRBV6-2/TRBV6-3	-	TRBJ1-4	CASSAGRTNEKLFF	TGTGCCAGCAGCGCGGGAAGAACTAATGAAAAACTGTTTTTT
TRBD2	TRBV14	-	TRBJ2-5	CASTQGSGRGETQYF	TGTGCCAGCACCCAGGGAAGCGGGAGAGGAGAGACCCAGTACTTC
-	TRBV7-7	-	TRBJ2-1	CASSAYHGGYNEQFF	TGTGCCAGCAGCGCCTACCACGGGGGTTACAATGAGCAGTTCTTC
-	TRBV28	-	TRBJ2-7	CASGPHRVHEQYF	TGTGCCAGCGGGCCACACAGGGTCCACGAGCAGTACTTC
-	TRBV6-5	-	TRBJ1-1	CASSYSVMGHTEAFF	TGTGCCAGCAGTTACTCGGTAATGGGGCACACTGAAGCTTTCTTT
TRBD1	TRBV3-1/TRBV3-2	-	TRBJ1-2	CASSQRQGPTGYTF	TGTGCCAGCAGCCAACGACAGGGCCCTACTGGCTACACCTTC
TRBD1	TRBV3-1/TRBV3-2	-	TRBJ1-5	CASSVDRDQPQHF	TGTGCCAGCAGTGTGGACAGGGATCAGCCCCAGCATTTT
TRBD2	TRBV4-3	-	TRBJ2-5	CASSQRRGAGGLETQYF	TGCGCCAGCAGCCAACGGAGAGGAGCGGGAGGGTTGGAGACCCAGTACTTC
TRBD1	TRBV6-5	-	TRBJ2-1	CASRDQGQGYNEQFF	TGTGCCAGCAGAGACCAGGGACAGGGGTACAATGAGCAGTTCTTC
TRBD2	TRBV6-1	-	TRBJ2-3	CASSERGLAGGWSDTQYF	TGTGCCAGCAGTGAGCGGGGACTAGCGGGGGGATGGTCCGATACGCAGTATTTT
TRBD1	TRBV10-1	-	TRBJ2-5	CASAANRGSQETQYF	TGCGCCAGCGCTGCGAACAGGGGCAGCCAAGAGACCCAGTACTTC
-	TRBV5-1	-	TRBJ2-1	CASSLVEGAYNEQFF	TGCGCCAGCAGCTTGGTCGAAGGGGCCTACAATGAGCAGTTCTTC
TRBD1	TRBV11-1	once	TRBJ2-1	CASKRGGTGGNEQFF	TGTGCCAGCAAAAGGGGAGGGACAGGGGGCAATGAGCAGTTCTTC
-	TRBV18	-	TRBJ2-2	CASSSLPPLNTGELFF	TGTGCCAGCTCATCGCTTCCCCCTCTAAACACCGGGGAGCTGTTTTTT
-	TRBV29-1	few	TRBJ2-1	CSVEVRDTSSYNEQFF	TGCAGCGTTGAAGTAAGGGACACGAGCTCCTACAATGAGCAGTTCTTC
TRBD1	TRBV11-3	few	TRBJ2-1	CASSLGRDRGVNEQFF	TGTGCCAGCAGCTTAGGCCGGGACAGGGGAGTTAATGAGCAGTTCTTC
-	TRBV4-3	-	TRBJ2-3	CASSQDSETDTQYF	TGCGCCAGCAGCCAAGATAGCGAGACAGATACGCAGTATTTT
TRBD1	TRBV7-8	few	TRBJ1-3	CASSRTGNGGNTIYF	TGTGCCAGCAGCAGGACAGGGAACGGCGGAAACACCATATATTTT
TRBD1	TRBV7-2	-	TRBJ1-6	CASSLEGQGNSPLHF	TGTGCCAGCAGCTTAGAGGGACAGGGGAATTCACCCCTCCACTTT
TRBD1	TRBV6-5	-	TRBJ1-2	CASRTGRTNYGYTF	TGTGCCAGCAGGACAGGGAGGACTAACTATGGCTACACCTTC
-	TRBV6-1	-	TRBJ2-1	CASSEAGLKQFF	TGTGCCAGCAGTGAAGCAGGACTAAAGCAGTTCTTC
TRBD2	TRBV20-1	-	TRBJ2-1	CSASGPLPGLLYNEQFF	TGCAGTGCTAGTGGCCCTCTGCCGGGACTACTATACAATGAGCAGTTCTTC
TRBD1	TRBV6-4	-	TRBJ1-5	CASSYPVQGDRGNQPQHF	TGTGCCAGCAGTTACCCGGTGCAGGGTGACAGGGGGAATCAGCCCCAGCATTTT
-	TRBV20-1	once	TRBJ1-1	CSGRENTEAFF	TGCAGTGGTCGGGAGAACACTGAAGCTTTCTTT
TRBD1	TRBV5-5	-	TRBJ2-7	CASSDTPRDRAYEQYF	TGTGCCAGCAGCGACACGCCCCGGGACAGAGCCTACGAGCAGTACTTC
-	TRBV30	-	TRBJ2-1	CAWSKFDEQFF	TGTGCCTGGAGTAAATTCGATGAGCAGTTCTTC
TRBD1	TRBV18	-	TRBJ2-7	CASSLTGDTYEQYF	TGTGCCAGCTCTCTGACAGGGGATACCTACGAGCAGTACTTC
-	TRBV6-6	-	TRBJ2-7	CASSSQEGRRTYEQYF	TGTGCCAGCAGTTCCCAGGAGGGGCGCCGGACCTACGAGCAGTACTTC
-	TRBV29-1	-	TRBJ2-5	CSVGEWGFQETQYF	TGCAGCGTTGGGGAATGGGGCTTTCAAGAGACCCAGTACTTC
TRBD2	TRBV18	-	TRBJ2-1	CASSPRPGSGDYNEQFF	TGTGCCAGCTCACCACGCCCCGGTAGCGGGGATTACAATGAGCAGTTCTTC
TRBD2	TRBV7-7	once	TRBJ2-5	CASSVLAGGPATETQYF	TGTGCCAGCAGCGTACTAGCGGGGGGGCCCGCGACAGAGACCCAGTACTTC
-	TRBV20-1	-	TRBJ2-5	CSATLRETQYF	TGCAGTGCTACCCTCCGGGAGACCCAGTACTTC
TRBD2	TRBV7-3	-	TRBJ2-1	CASSKNSGSVGNEQFF	TGTGCCAGCAGCAAGAATAGCGGGTCAGTGGGCAATGAGCAGTTCTTC
-	TRBV7-3	-	TRBJ2-6	CASSPQVHGANVLTF	TGTGCCAGCAGCCCTCAGGTTCACGGGGCCAACGTCCTGACTTTC
-	TRBV5-4	-	TRBJ2-7	CASSLFLGAGEYF	TGTGCCAGCAGCTTGTTTCTCGGCGCAGGGGAGTACTTC
TRBD1	TRBV28	-	TRBJ1-1	CASGQGGRTEAFF	TGTGCCAGCGGACAGGGTGGTAGGACTGAAGCTTTCTTT
TRBD2	TRBV27	-	TRBJ2-7	CASSLPIAGGPKEQYF	TGTGCCAGCAGTTTACCCATAGCGGGAGGGCCGAAAGAGCAGTACTTC
-	TRBV4-3	-	TRBJ2-7	CASGRWGAYEQYF	TGCGCCAGCGGGAGATGGGGAGCCTACGAGCAGTACTTC
TRBD1	TRBV7-2	once	TRBJ1-2	CASSPTGTGTGYTF	TGTGCCAGCAGCCCGACCGGGACAGGCACTGGCTACACCTTC
TRBD2	TRBV4-3	-	TRBJ2-1	CASSQDKVRGRDEQFF	TGCGCCAGCAGCCAAGATAAGGTACGGGGGAGGGATGAGCAGTTCTTC
-	TRBV27	few	TRBJ2-7	CASSLQATAYEQYF	TGTGCCAGCAGTTTACAAGCGACAGCCTACGAGCAGTACTTC
TRBD2	TRBV3-1/TRBV3-2	-	TRBJ2-1	CASSSTGTKAFYNEQFF	TGTGCCAGCAGTTCAACCGGGACTAAGGCGTTCTACAATGAGCAGTTCTTC
TRBD1	TRBV18	-	TRBJ2-7	CASSPKQGTTPYEQYF	TGTGCCAGCTCACCGAAACAGGGGACGACCCCCTACGAGCAGTACTTC
TRBD1	TRBV19	-	TRBJ1-5	CASSTLDRGDNQPQHF	TGTGCCAGTAGTACCCTTGACAGGGGGGACAATCAGCCCCAGCATTTT
-	TRBV24-1	-	TRBJ2-2	CATSDPTRNQFRELFF	TGTGCCACCAGTGATCCTACTAGGAACCAGTTCAGGGAGCTGTTTTTT
TRBD1	TRBV6-5	-	TRBJ2-7	CASAGQGAREQYF	TGTGCCAGTGCCGGACAGGGGGCGAGGGAGCAGTACTTC
TRBD1	TRBV7-9	-	TRBJ2-1	CASSSLITGADEQFF	TGTGCCAGCAGCTCGTTAATAACAGGGGCGGATGAGCAGTTCTTC
-	TRBV7-2	-	TRBJ1-2	CASRRQIQANYGYTF	TGTGCCAGCAGACGACAGATTCAAGCTAACTATGGCTACACCTTC
-	TRBV21-1	-	TRBJ1-4	CASSKALGGLSEKLFF	TGTGCCAGCAGCAAAGCGCTTGGAGGGCTGAGTGAAAAACTGTTTTTT
-	TRBV5-4	few	TRBJ2-1	CASKKTGISYNEQFF	TGTGCCAGCAAGAAAACAGGGATCTCCTACAATGAGCAGTTCTTC
TRBD2	TRBV2	many	TRBJ2-1	CASSEKVAGGRHNEQFF	TGTGCCAGCAGTGAAAAGGTGGCGGGGGGGAGGCACAATGAGCAGTTCTTC